Here is one T cell receptor (beta chain) with its context. What it binds is unknown. The sample is drawn from a study of somatic mutations in cytotoxic T cells in rheumatoid arthritis. General study results and limits: There were about an eighth of the roughly 65 patients in whom the largest CD8+ clone exceeded 20% of CD8+ cells.

Assay: immunoSEQ multiplex PCR; the TCRdb copy retains only in-frame clones and omits some. The table includes about 17,000 clones, more than 70% detected once. This receptor was taken from an adult with rheumatoid arthritis. The sequenced material came from CD8+ T cells sorted from blood.

The CDR3 sequence is CASSLYGPLNEKLFF. Written as DNA, the CDR3 is TGTGCCAGCAGCTTATACGGCCCCCTTAATGAAAAACTGTTTTTT. The chain joins TRBV7-6 to TRBJ1-4; D gene unclear. The CDR3 runs 15 residues. V lost 2 bases, J lost 4 bases, and 11 bases lay in between. Germline-derived CDR1 and CDR2 are SGHVS and FNYEAQ.